This TCR beta chain was identified in a study of blood T cell repertoires in COVID-19. Study summary: Nucleic acid was either cDNA or gDNA, and it came from T cells, B-cell-depleted T cells, or PBMCs.

In the study's own analysis: The assay estimated nucleated cells by amplifying reference gene primers. Assay used: immunoSEQ multiplex PCR; TCRdb lists only in-frame clones, some missing. Clone size and the V and J calls come from that table; the DNA yielded D and trimming. The sample consists of 170,000 or so clones, approximately 86% of them appearing once. Germline V gene data show CDR1 as SQVTM and CDR2 as ANQGSEA. The CDR3 is 12 amino acids. With 6 bases removed from V and 3 bases from J, the gap between germline ends came to 11 bases. The sequence derives from a man aged 45-65 years with active or convalescent COVID-19. The sequencing input was peripheral blood. This chain joins TRBV29-1 and TRBJ2-5; a possible D gene is TRBD2 (5 bases). CDR3 amino acids: CSVRDLKETQYF. CDR3 sequence (DNA): TGCAGCGTCCGGGATCTAAAAGAGACCCAGTACTTC.